The 25 T cell receptor beta chains in this list originate from one sample, sequenced in a study of cytomegalovirus exposure and HLA in healthy donors. Use of 60 Vbeta and 13 Jbeta primers characterized the PCR. Generated by immunoSEQ multiplex PCR, the TCRdb table keeps only in-frame clones and is missing some. Among 150,000 to 200,000 clones listed, about 75% were seen once. Sequenced: PBMCs. The receptors originated from a female donor in good health and CMV-seronegative.

The chain joins TRBV27 to TRBJ1-1; D is undetermined. The CDR3 totals 14 residues. Trimming left V 3 bases short and J 2 bases short, with 10 bases between. The V gene's germline CDR1 is MNHEY and CDR2 SMNVEV (reference sequence). CDR3 region: CASSFRRRNTEAFF. DNA for the CDR3: TGTGCCAGCAGTTTCCGACGGAGAAACACTGAAGCTTTCTTT.

Only one count was recorded for this clone. The V and J genes are TRBV11-2 and TRBJ1-4; D is undetermined. V lost 6 bases and J lost 8, with 22 bases in between. The CDR3 totals 16 residues. Germline assignment: CDR1 SGHAT and CDR2 FQNNGV. The chain's CDR3 is CASSKGQRQRGEKLFF. Here the CDR3 DNA reads TGTGCCAGCAGTAAGGGCCAGCGGCAGCGTGGGGAAAAACTGTTTTTT.

This chain links TRBV9 with TRBJ2-5; 7 bases are a match to TRBD1. Trimming took 3 bases from V and 4 from J; bases not matched to a gene: 6. This CDR3 contains 14 residues. The V gene's germline CDR1 is SGDLS and CDR2 YYNGEE. The CDR3 here is CASSGAGGAETQYF. The CDR3 DNA follows: TGTGCCAGCAGCGGGGCAGGGGGAGCAGAGACCCAGTACTTC.

The CDR3 DNA reads as TGTGCCAGCGAGGTTTCCGGGTTAATGCCCCAGTACTTC. Translation: CASEVSGLMPQYF. The V call is TRBV2, the J call TRBJ2-5; D not resolved. Germline CDR1 SNHLY, CDR2 FYNNEI. Trimming shortened V by 8 bases and J by 9 bases, and 19 bases separated the two germline ends. The CDR3 consists of 13 residues.

The DNA for the CDR3 is TGTGCCAGCAGCGTTTCCCGCGGGACCCGAAACTATGGCTACACCTTC. Translated: CASSVSRGTRNYGYTF. V gene TRBV9 combines with J gene TRBJ1-2, with D maybe TRBD1 (5 bases). The CDR3 has 16 residues. In germline, CDR1 is SGDLS, CDR2 YYNGEE. Trimming took off 2 bases at V and 2 bases at J, with 16 bases between the two ends. The full variable domain, in which reference TRBV9 and TRBJ1-2 provide the parts outside the CDR3, is DSGVTQTPKHLITATGQRVTLRCSPRSGDLSVYWYQQSLDQGLQFLIQYYNGEERAKGNILERFSAQQFPDLHSELNLSSLELGDSALYFCASSVSRGTRNYGYTFGSGTRLTVV.

The rearrangement joins TRBV5-6 to TRBJ2-1; D is possibly TRBD2 (6 bases). Germline V lookup: CDR1 SGHDT, CDR2 YYEEEE. Trimming left V 3 bases short and J 9 bases short, with 19 bases between. This CDR3 is 15 amino acids long. The CDR3 is CASSSLGGTGGEQFF. The CDR3 region has the DNA TGTGCCAGCAGCTCACTGGGGGGTACTGGCGGTGAGCAGTTCTTC.

The V and J genes are TRBV9 and TRBJ1-3; weak D call: TRBD1 (5 bases). The length of the CDR3 is 14 residues. V was pared by 3 bases and J by 3 bases, with 10 bases between. Germline V lookup: CDR1 SGDLS, CDR2 YYNGEE. Here the CDR3 DNA reads TGTGCCAGCAGCGATGTCAGGGATGGAAACACCATATATTTT. It specifies CASSDVRDGNTIYF.

V is TRBV30 and J is TRBJ2-5; D unresolved. TRBJ2-7 explains the end of the DNA better; the J call may be wrong. CDR1 is GTSNPN, CDR2 SVGIG, per germline (reference sequence). The CDR3 length is 15 residues. In nucleotides, the CDR3 is TGTGCCTGGAGTCCCCCGACTTTACGCTCCTACGAGCAGTACTTC. Protein product: CAWSPPTLRSYEQYF.

The rearrangement joins TRBV5-1 to TRBJ2-1; 10 bases match TRBD1. The CDR3 extends over 13 amino acids. V gave up 3 bases and J gave up 8 bases; unmatched junction bases: 2. The germline V gene encodes CDR1 SGHRS and CDR2 YFSETQ. CDR3 in amino acids: CASSWTGGHEQFF. CDR3 nucleotides: TGCGCCAGCAGCTGGACAGGGGGGCATGAGCAGTTCTTC.

The chain joins TRBV7-6 to TRBJ1-5; D not resolved. The germline V gene encodes CDR1 SGHVS and CDR2 FNYEAQ. The ends were cut back, 3 bases at V and 0 bases at J, with 9 bases in the middle. The CDR3 spans 15 residues. The CDR3 region is CASSLSGYSNQPQHF. Here the CDR3 DNA reads TGTGCCAGCAGCTTGTCGGGGTATAGCAATCAGCCCCAGCATTTT. Using reference TRBV7-6 and TRBJ1-5 for the parts outside the CDR3, the full variable domain is GAGVSQSPRYKVTKRGQDVALRCDPISGHVSLYWYRQALGQGPEFLTYFNYEAQQDKSGLPNDRFSAERPEGSISTLTIQRTEQRDSAMYRCASSLSGYSNQPQHFGDGTRLSIL.

This chain's CDR3 is CASSGGLAYNEQFF. Here the CDR3 DNA reads TGTGCCAGCAGCGGGGGACTTGCTTACAATGAGCAGTTCTTC. The chain combines TRBV7-2 with TRBJ2-1; the D gene is possibly TRBD2 (6 bases). CDR1 is SGHTA and CDR2 is FQGNSA in the germline V gene. V lost 5 bases to trimming and J lost 4 bases, with 12 bases between them. The CDR3 sequence is 14 residues long. Full variable domain (rest looked up from reference TRBV7-2 and TRBJ2-1): GAGVSQSPSNKVTEKGKDVELRCDPISGHTALYWYRQSLGQGLEFLIYFQGNSAPDKSGLPSDRFSAERTGGSVSTLTIQRTQQEDSAVYLCASSGGLAYNEQFFGPGTRLTVL.

The chain is built from TRBV6-1 and TRBJ2-4, with 8 bases matching TRBD1. CDR1 MNHNS and CDR2 SASEGT come from the germline V gene. The V and J ends lost 2 bases and 6 bases, in that order; junction bases with no gene match: 9. This CDR3 has 16 residues. CDR3 DNA sequence: TGTGCCAGCAGTGAAACTGGGGGGACAGGCGGAAACATTCAGTACTTC. This encodes CASSETGGTGGNIQYF.

The V and J genes are TRBV7-2 and TRBJ1-3; D is undetermined. CDR1 is SGHTA, CDR2 FQGNSA, per germline. The CDR3 contains 15 residues. V was clipped by 4 bases and J by 0 bases, with 10 bases between them. The CDR3 region has the DNA TGTGCCAGCAGCTCGGACTCGAGCTCTGGAAACACCATATATTTT. Translation: CASSSDSSSGNTIYF.

The chain recombines TRBV10-1 with TRBJ2-5, with 10 bases lining up with TRBD1. Germline V gene data show CDR1 as WNHNN and CDR2 as SYGVQD (reference sequence). Losses at the gene ends were 4 bases for V and 3 bases for J; bases not matched to a gene: 2. The CDR3 sequence is 14 residues long. CDR3 sequence (DNA): TGCGCCAGCAGTGTGACAGGGGGCGAAGAGACCCAGTACTTC. It translates to CASSVTGGEETQYF.

The gene calls are TRBV5-6 and TRBJ2-5; TRBD2 matches 7 bases. Germline CDR1 and CDR2: SGHDT and YYEEEE. CDR3 size: 16 residues. V was pared by 2 bases and J by 1 base, with 8 bases of the junction left unmatched. In DNA, the CDR3 is TGTGCCAGCAGCTTAATTTGGCGGGAGACCCAAGAGACCCAGTACTTC. Translation gives CASSLIWRETQETQYF.

V and J are TRBV7-2 and TRBJ1-1; 7 positions match TRBD1. V shed 1 base and J 5 bases; nucleotides not matched to a gene: 7. This CDR3 has 15 residues. In germline, CDR1 is SGHTA, CDR2 FQGNSA. CDR3 amino acids: CASSLEDRQRTEAFF. DNA for the CDR3: TGTGCCAGCAGCTTAGAGGACAGGCAAAGAACTGAAGCTTTCTTT.

The chain is built from TRBV7-6 and TRBJ2-5; D uncertain. Germline V CDR1 and CDR2: SGHVS, FNYEAQ. The CDR3 sequence is 11 residues long. V shed 4 bases and J shed 5 bases, with 5 bases lying between them. The CDR3 reads CASSSAETQYF. DNA of the CDR3: TGTGCCAGCAGCTCCGCGGAGACCCAGTACTTC.

A note on this clone: The identical CDR3 is also encoded by other nucleotide sequences in the sample. The V call is TRBV29-1, the J call TRBJ1-5, with 7 bases matching TRBD1. The germline V gene has CDR1 SQVTM and CDR2 ANQGSEA. The CDR3 is made up of 15 amino acids. The V gene end was trimmed by 6 bases and the J gene end by 0 bases; junction bases not matched to a gene: 8. In DNA form, the CDR3 reads TGCAGCGTCCTCGGGACAGCTAATAGCAATCAGCCCCAGCATTTT. Translating gives CSVLGTANSNQPQHF.

V is TRBV6-5 and J is TRBJ2-5, with D possibly matching TRBD2 (7 bases). From germline, CDR1 is MNHEY and CDR2 SVGAGI. V was shortened by 0 bases and J by 2 bases, with 13 bases between the two germline ends. This CDR3 has 16 amino acids. The CDR3 sequence is CASSYSIGGGQETQYF. The CDR3 nucleotides read TGTGCCAGCAGTTACTCGATAGGGGGAGGGCAAGAGACCCAGTACTTC.

The sample holds a few counts of this clone. This chain uses TRBV5-1 with TRBJ2-1; a possible D gene is TRBD2 (6 bases). CDR1 and CDR2 from the germline V gene are SGHRS and YFSETQ. Trimming took 0 bases from V and 6 from J, leaving 13 bases between them. There are 15 residues in the CDR3. CDR3 amino acids: CASSLVASEGNEQFF. CDR3 in DNA: TGCGCCAGCAGCTTGGTGGCTAGCGAAGGCAATGAGCAGTTCTTC.

This clone has only a few counts. This chain joins TRBV10-3 and TRBJ1-2, with 7 bases identical to TRBD1. The CDR3 is made up of 13 amino acids. From germline, CDR1 is ENHRY and CDR2 SYGVKD. J lost 4 bases, V lost 10 bases, and 9 bases had no gene match. In DNA, the CDR3 is TGTGCCACAACCGGGACAGAGCGCTATGGCTACACCTTC. Translation: CATTGTERYGYTF.

This clone was picked up one time. The rearrangement uses TRBV11-2 and TRBJ1-5; TRBD1 matches at 7 bases. From germline, CDR1 is SGHAT and CDR2 FQNNGV. The CDR3 covers 16 residues. Trimming cost V 1 base and J 3 bases; bases outside gene matches: 6. The DNA of the CDR3 is TGTGCCAGCAGCTTAGGCCTACAGGGGACCAATCAGCCCCAGCATTTT. Amino acid sequence: CASSLGLQGTNQPQHF. The full variable domain, with the rest looked up from reference TRBV11-2 and TRBJ1-5, is EAGVAQSPRYKIIEKRQSVAFWCNPISGHATLYWYQQILGQGPKLLIQFQNNGVVDDSQLPKDRFSAERLKGVDSTLKIQPAKLEDSAVYLCASSLGLQGTNQPQHFGDGTRLSIL.

V and J are TRBV19 and TRBJ2-7; 7 nucleotides match TRBD1. Germline V CDR1 and CDR2: LNHDA, SQIVND (reference sequence). V was pared by 4 bases and J by 6 bases, with 9 bases of the junction left unmatched. The CDR3 runs to 14 residues. The CDR3 here is CASSTLTGVVEQYF. The CDR3 DNA reads as TGTGCCAGTAGTACCTTAACAGGGGTTGTCGAGCAGTACTTC.

The rearrangement uses TRBV28 and TRBJ2-2, with 8 bases identical to TRBD2. Germline CDR1 reads MDHEN; CDR2 reads SYDVKM. The CDR3 is 15 amino acids. V trimming: 6 bases; J trimming: 12 bases; junction bases outside the gene matches: 15. In nucleotides, the CDR3 is TGTGCCAGCAGCCTCGGGGAAAGCGGGGGCCGGAAGCTGTTTTTT. It yields the protein CASSLGESGGRKLFF.

Details on this clone: This may be a read error, as it is one base from a much larger clone. Other DNA sequences within the sample encode an identical CDR3. The V gene is TRBV4-1, the J gene TRBJ2-7; perhaps TRBD2 as D (6 bases). This CDR3 has 14 amino acids. V lost 0 bases to trimming and J lost 3 bases, with 9 bases between them. The germline CDR1 and CDR2 sequences are MGHRA and YSYEKL. Here the CDR3 reads CASSQDLSGYEQYF. CDR3 DNA: TGCGCCAGCAGCCAAGATCTTAGCGGCTACGAGCAGTACTTC.